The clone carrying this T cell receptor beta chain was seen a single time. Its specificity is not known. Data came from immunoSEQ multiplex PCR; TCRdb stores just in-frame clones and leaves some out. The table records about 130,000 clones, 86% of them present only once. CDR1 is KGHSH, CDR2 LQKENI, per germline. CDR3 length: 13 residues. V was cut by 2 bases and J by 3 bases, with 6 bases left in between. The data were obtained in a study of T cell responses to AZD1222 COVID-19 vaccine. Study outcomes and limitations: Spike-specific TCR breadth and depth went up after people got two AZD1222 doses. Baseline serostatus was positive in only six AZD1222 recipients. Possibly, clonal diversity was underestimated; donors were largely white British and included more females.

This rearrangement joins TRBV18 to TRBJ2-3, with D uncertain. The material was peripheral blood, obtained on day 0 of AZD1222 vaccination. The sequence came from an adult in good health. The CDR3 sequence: CASSPTRTDTQYF. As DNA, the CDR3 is TGTGCCAGCTCACCAACCCGAACAGATACGCAGTATTTT.